This T cell receptor beta chain was captured in a study of T-cell reconstitution after alpha-beta-depleted transplantation in children. There are a few counts of this clonotype. Germline V gene sequence: CDR1 MNHEY, CDR2 SVGAGI. V dropped 2 bases and J dropped 2 bases, with 10 bases sitting between them. This CDR3 comprises 15 residues. As it was prepared, the TCRbeta library received unique molecular identifiers. One entry per CDR3 protein results from TCRdb running MiXCR on the PCR reads. The sample records some 200,000 distinct CDR3 sequences, under 9.5% being singletons. The source material was PBMCs from the stem cell graft donor, sampled from the stem cell graft. V gene TRBV6-5 combines with J gene TRBJ1-3; D is uncertain. The source is a human donor who donated a stem cell graft to a child with acute lymphoblastic leukemia. This CDR3 is CASSYSPGAGNTIYF. The CDR3 nucleotides are TGTGCCAGCAGTTACAGTCCTGGGGCTGGAAACACCATATATTTT.